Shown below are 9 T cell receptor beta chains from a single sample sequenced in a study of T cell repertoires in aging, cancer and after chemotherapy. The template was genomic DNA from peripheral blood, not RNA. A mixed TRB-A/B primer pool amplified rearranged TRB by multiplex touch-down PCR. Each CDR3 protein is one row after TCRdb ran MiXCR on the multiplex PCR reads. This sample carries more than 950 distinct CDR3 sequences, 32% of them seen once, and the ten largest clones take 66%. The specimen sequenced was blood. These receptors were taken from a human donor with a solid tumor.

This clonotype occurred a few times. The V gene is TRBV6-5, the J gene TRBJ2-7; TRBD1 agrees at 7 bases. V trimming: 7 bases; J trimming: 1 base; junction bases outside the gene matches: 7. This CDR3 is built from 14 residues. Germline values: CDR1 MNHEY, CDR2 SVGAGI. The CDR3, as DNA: TGTGCCAGCACCTACGACAGGGTATCCTACGAGCAGTACTTC. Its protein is CASTYDRVSYEQYF.

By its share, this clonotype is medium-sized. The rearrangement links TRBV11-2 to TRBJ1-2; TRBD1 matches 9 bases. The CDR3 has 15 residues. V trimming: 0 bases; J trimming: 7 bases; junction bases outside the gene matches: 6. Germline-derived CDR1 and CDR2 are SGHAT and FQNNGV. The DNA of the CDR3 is TGTGCCAGCAGCTTAGATCTAACAGGGGGCTCTGGCTACACCTTC. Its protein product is CASSLDLTGGSGYTF.

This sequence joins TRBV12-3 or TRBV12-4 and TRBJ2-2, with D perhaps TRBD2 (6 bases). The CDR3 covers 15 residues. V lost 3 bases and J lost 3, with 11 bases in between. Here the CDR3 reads CASSFGGTDTGELFF. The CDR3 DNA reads TGTGCCAGCAGTTTCGGCGGGACGGACACCGGGGAGCTGTTTTTT.

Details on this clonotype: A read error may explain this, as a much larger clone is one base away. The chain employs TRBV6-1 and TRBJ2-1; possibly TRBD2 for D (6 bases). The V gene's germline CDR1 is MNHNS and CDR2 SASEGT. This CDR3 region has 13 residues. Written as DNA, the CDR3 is TGTGCCAGCAGATGGGGAGGCTACAATAAGCAGTTCTTC. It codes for CASRWGGYNKQFF.

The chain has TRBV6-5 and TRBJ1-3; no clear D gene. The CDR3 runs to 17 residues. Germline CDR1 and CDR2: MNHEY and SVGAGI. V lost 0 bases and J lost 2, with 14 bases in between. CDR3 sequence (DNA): TGTGCCAGCAGTTACTCGATGAGTGGTGTAGCTGGAAACACCATATATTTT. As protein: CASSYSMSGVAGNTIYF.

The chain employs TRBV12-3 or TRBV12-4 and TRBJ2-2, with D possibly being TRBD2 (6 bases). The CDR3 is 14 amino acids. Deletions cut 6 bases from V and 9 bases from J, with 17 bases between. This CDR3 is CASSLGGANRELFF. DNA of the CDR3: TGTGCCAGCAGCCTTGGAGGGGCCAACCGGGAGCTGTTTTTT.

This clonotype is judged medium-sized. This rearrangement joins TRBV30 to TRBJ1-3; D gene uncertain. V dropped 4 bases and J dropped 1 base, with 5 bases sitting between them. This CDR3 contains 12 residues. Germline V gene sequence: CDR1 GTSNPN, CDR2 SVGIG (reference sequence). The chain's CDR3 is CAWKGSGNTIYF. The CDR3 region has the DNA TGTGCCTGGAAGGGATCTGGAAACACCATATATTTT.

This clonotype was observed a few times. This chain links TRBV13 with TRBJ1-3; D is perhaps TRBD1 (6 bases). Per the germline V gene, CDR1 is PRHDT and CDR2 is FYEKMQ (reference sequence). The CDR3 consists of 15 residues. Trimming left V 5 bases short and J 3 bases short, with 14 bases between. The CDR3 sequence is CASSPSSQGGNTIYF. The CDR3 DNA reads TGTGCCAGCAGCCCCTCTTCACAGGGTGGAAACACCATATATTTT.

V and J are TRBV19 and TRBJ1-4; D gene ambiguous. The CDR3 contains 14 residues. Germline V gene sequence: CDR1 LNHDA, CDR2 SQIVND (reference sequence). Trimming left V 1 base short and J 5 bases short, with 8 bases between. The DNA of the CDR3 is TGTGCCAGTAGTATAGGCGGAAGAAATGAAAAACTGTTTTTT. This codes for CASSIGGRNEKLFF.